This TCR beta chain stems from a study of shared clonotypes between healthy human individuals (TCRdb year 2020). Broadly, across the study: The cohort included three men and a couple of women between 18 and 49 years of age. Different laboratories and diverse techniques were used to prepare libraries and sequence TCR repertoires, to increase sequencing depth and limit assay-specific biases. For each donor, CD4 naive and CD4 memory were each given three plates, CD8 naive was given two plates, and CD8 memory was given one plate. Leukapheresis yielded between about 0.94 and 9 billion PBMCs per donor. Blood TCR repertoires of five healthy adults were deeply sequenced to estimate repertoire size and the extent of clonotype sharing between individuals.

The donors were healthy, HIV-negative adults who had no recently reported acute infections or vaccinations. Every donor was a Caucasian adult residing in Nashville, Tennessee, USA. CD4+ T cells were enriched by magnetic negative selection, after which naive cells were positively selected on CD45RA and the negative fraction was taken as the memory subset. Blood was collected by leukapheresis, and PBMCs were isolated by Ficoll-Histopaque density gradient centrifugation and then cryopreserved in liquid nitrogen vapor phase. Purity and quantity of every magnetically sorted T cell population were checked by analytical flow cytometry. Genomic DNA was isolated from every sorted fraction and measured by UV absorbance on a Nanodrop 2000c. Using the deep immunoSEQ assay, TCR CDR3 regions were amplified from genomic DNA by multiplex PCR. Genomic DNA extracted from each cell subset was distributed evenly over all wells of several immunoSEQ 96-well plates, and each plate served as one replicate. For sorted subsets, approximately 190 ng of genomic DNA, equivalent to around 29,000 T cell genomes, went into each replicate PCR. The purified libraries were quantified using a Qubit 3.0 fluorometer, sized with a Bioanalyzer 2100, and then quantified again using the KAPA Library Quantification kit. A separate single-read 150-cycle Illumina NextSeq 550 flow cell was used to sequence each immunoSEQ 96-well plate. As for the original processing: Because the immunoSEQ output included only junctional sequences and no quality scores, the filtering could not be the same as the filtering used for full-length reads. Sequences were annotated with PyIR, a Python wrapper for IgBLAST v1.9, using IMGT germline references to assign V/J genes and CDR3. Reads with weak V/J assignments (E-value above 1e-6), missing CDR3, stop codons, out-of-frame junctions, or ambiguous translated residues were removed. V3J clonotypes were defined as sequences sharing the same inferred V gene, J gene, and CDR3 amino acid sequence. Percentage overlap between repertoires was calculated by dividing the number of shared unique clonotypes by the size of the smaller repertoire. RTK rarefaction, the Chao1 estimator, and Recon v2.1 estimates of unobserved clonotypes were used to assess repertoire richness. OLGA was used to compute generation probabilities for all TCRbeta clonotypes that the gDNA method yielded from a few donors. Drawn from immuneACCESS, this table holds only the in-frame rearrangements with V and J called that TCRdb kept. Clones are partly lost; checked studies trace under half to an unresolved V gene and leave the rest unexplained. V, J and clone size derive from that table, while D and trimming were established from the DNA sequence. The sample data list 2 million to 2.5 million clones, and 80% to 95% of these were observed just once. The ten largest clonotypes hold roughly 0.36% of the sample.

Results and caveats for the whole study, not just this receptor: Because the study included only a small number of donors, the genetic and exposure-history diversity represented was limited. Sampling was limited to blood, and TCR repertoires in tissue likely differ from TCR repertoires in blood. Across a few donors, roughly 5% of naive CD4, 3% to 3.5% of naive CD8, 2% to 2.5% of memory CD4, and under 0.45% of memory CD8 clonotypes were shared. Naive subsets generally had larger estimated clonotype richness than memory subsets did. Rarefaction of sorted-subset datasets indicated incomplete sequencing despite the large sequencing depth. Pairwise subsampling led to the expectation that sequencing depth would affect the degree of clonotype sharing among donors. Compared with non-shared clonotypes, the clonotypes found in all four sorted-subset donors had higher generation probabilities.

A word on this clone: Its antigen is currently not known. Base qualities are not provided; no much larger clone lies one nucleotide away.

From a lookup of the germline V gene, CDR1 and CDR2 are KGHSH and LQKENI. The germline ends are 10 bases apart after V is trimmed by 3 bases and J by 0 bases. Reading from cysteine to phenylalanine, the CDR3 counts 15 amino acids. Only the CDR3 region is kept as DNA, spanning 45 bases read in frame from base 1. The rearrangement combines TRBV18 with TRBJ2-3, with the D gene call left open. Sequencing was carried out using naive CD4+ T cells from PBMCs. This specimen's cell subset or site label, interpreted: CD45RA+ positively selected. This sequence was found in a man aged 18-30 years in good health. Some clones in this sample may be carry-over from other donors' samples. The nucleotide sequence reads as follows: TGTGCCAGCTCACCTACGACAACTAGCACAGATACGCAGTATTTT. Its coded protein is CASSPTTTSTDTQYF.